This entry describes one T cell receptor beta chain. This sample stems from a study of cytomegalovirus exposure and HLA in healthy donors. Study context: An analysis done earlier identified more than 100 million unique TCR beta sequences from about 179 million T cells.

It was with 60 Vbeta and 13 Jbeta primers that the PCR ran. Using immunoSEQ multiplex PCR, the repertoire was profiled, and TCRdb retains in-frame clones only, with some absent. This table has approximately 300,000 clones, under 90% appearing once. V lost 4 bases, J lost 1 base, and 9 bases lay in between. Germline V gene sequence: CDR1 SNHLY, CDR2 FYNNEI. The CDR3 contains 14 residues. Sequencing was performed on PBMCs. The chain carries TRBV2 and TRBJ2-3, with D perhaps matching TRBD1 (5 bases). This clonotype was sampled from a girl between 2 and 10 years old in good health and CMV-seronegative. For the CDR3, the DNA is TGTGCCAGCAGTGCCGGCAGGGGCACAGATACGCAGTATTTT. Its translation is CASSAGRGTDTQYF. The full variable domain, rest sourced from reference TRBV2 and TRBJ2-3, is EPEVTQTPSHQVTQMGQEVILRCVPISNHLYFYWYRQILGQKVEFLVSFYNNEISEKSEIFDDQFSVERPDGSNFTLKIRSTKLEDSAMYFCASSAGRGTDTQYFGPGTRLTVL.